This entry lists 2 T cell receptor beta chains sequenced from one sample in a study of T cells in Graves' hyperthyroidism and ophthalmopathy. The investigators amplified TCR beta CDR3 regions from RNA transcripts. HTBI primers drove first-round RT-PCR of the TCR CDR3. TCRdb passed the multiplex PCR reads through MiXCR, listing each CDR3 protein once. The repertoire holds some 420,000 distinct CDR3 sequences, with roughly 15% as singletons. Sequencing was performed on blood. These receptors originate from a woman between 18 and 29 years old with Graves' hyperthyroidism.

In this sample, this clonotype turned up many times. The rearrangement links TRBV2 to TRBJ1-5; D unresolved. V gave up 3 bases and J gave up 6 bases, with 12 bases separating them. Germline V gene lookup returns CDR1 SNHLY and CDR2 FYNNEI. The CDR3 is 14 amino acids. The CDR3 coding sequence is TGTGCCAGCAGTGAGAGTGGAATCGGTCAGCCCCAGCATTTT. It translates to CASSESGIGQPQHF.

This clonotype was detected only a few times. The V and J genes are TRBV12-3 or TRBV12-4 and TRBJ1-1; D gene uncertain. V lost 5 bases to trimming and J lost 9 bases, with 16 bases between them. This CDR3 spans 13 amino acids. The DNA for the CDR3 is TGTGCCAGCAGTCTAAATGGGAAATCCAAAGCTTTCTTT. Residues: CASSLNGKSKAFF.